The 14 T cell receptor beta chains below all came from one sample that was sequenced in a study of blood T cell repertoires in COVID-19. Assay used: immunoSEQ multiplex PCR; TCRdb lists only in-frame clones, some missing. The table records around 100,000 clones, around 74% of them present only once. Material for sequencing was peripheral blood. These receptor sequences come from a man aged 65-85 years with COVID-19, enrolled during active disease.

In nucleotides, the CDR3 is TGTGCCAGCAGTACCCCTGGGACTCCTCGGGAGGAGACCCAGTACTTC. This codes for CASSTPGTPREETQYF. The chain joins TRBV28 to TRBJ2-5; possibly TRBD2 for D (6 bases). Germline CDR1 MDHEN, CDR2 SYDVKM. V gave up 5 bases and J gave up 5 bases, with 21 bases separating them. The CDR3 is 16 residues long.

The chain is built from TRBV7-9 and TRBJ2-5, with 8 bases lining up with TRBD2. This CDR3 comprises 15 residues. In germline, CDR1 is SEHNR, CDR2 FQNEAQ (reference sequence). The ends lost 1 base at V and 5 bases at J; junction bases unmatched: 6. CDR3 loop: CASSLGSSGRETQYF. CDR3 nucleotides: TGTGCCAGCAGCTTAGGATCTAGCGGGCGGGAGACCCAGTACTTC.

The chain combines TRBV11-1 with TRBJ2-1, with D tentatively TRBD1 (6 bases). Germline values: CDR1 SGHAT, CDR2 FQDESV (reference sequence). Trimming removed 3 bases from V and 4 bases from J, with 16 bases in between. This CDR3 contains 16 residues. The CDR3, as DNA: TGTGCCAGCAGCTTCTCTGACAGGTACGGATACAATGAGCAGTTCTTC. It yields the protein CASSFSDRYGYNEQFF.

The DNA for the CDR3 is TGTGCCAGCAGCTTGACGGACACCGCTGAAGCTTTCTTT. It translates to CASSLTDTAEAFF. This chain connects TRBV5-4 to TRBJ1-1; TRBD1 might be the D (5 bases). Germline lookup yields CDR1 SGHNT and CDR2 YYREEE (reference sequence). The CDR3 contains 13 residues. Trimming removed 1 base from V and 6 bases from J, with 10 bases in between.

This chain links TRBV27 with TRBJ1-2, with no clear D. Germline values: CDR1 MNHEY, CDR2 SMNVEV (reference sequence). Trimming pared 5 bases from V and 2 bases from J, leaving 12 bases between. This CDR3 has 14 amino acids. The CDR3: CASSPGGGNYGYTF. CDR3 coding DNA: TGTGCCAGCAGTCCCGGCGGCGGCAACTATGGCTACACCTTC.

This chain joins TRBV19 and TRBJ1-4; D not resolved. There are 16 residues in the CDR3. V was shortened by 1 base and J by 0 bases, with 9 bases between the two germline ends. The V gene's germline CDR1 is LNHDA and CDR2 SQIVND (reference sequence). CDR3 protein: CASSIATAATNEKLFF. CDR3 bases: TGTGCCAGTAGTATAGCCACAGCTGCAACTAATGAAAAACTGTTTTTT.

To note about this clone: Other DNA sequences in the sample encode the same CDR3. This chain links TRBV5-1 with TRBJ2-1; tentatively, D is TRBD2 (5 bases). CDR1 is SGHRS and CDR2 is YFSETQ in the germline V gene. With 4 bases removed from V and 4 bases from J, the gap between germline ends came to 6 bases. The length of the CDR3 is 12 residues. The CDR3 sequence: CASSPGYNEQFF. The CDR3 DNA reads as TGCGCCAGCAGCCCGGGGTACAATGAGCAGTTCTTC.

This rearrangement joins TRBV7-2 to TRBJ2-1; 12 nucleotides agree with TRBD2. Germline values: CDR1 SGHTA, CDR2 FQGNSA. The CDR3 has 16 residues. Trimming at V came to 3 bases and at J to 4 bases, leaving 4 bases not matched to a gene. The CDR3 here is CASSLATSGSYNEQFF. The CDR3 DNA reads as TGTGCCAGCAGCTTGGCGACTAGCGGGAGTTACAATGAGCAGTTCTTC.

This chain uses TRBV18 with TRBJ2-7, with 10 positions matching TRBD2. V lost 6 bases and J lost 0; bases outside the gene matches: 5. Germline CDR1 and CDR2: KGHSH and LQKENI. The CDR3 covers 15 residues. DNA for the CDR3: TGTGCCAGCTCCTCAGCGGGAGGGAGCTCCTACGAGCAGTACTTC. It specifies CASSSAGGSSYEQYF.

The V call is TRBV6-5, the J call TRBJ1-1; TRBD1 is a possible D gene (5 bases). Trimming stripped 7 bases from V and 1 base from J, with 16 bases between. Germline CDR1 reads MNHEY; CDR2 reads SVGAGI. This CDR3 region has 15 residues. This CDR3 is CASKPQPTGNTEAFF. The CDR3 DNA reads TGTGCCAGCAAACCACAACCCACAGGGAACACTGAAGCTTTCTTT.

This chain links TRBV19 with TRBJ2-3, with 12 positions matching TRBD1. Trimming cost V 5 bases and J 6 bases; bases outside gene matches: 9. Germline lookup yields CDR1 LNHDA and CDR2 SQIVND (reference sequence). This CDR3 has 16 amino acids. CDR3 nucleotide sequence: TGTGCCAGTAGTTCCCCGGGACAGGGGGCGGAGGATACGCAGTATTTT. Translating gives CASSSPGQGAEDTQYF.

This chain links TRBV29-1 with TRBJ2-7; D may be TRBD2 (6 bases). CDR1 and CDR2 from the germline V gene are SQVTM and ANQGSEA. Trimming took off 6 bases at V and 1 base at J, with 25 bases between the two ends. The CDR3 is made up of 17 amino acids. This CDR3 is CSVRTNRQSPGSYEQYF. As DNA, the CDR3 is TGCAGCGTCCGGACTAATCGACAGAGTCCCGGTTCCTACGAGCAGTACTTC.

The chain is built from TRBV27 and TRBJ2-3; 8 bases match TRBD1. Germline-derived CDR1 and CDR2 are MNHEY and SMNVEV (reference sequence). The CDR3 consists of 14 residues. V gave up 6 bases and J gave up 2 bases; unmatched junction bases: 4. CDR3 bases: TGTGCCAGCAGGCGGGACAGGATCACAGATACGCAGTATTTT. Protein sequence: CASRRDRITDTQYF.

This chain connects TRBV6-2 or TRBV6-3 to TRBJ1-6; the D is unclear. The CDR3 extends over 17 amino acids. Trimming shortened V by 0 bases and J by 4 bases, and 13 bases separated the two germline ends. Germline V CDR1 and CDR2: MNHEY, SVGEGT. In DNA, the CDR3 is TGTGCCAGCAGTTACTCGAGGAAGCAGAGGTATAATTCACCCCTCCACTTT. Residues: CASSYSRKQRYNSPLHF.